This entry concerns a single TCR beta chain. These data come from a study of TIL therapy for anti-PD-1-resistant metastatic lung cancer. Study as a whole: Median patient age was almost 55, ranging roughly 38-75 years.

Time point of the sample: pre-treatment sample, taken before nivolumab and TIL therapy. The tumor samples were excised metastases, mostly pleural nodules or supraclavicular lymph nodes. Patients were adults with stage 4 NSCLC. V was pared by 3 bases and J by 2 bases, with 7 bases of the junction left unmatched. The CDR3 has 16 amino acids. Germline V lookup: CDR1 MGHRA, CDR2 YSYEKL. Sequencing used immunoSEQ v3. Measured with immunoSEQ multiplex PCR; TCRdb has only the in-frame clones, and not every one. Of 45,000 to 60,000 clones listed, about two thirds are singletons. The receptor's source is a person between 25 and 79 years old with non-small cell lung cancer. The genes are TRBV4-1 and TRBJ2-3; 8 bases map to TRBD2. The sample was tumor tissue, taken at baseline. CDR3 DNA: TGCGCCAGCAGCCAGGACGTAGCGGGGCCCACAGATACGCAGTATTTT. Translation gives CASSQDVAGPTDTQYF.